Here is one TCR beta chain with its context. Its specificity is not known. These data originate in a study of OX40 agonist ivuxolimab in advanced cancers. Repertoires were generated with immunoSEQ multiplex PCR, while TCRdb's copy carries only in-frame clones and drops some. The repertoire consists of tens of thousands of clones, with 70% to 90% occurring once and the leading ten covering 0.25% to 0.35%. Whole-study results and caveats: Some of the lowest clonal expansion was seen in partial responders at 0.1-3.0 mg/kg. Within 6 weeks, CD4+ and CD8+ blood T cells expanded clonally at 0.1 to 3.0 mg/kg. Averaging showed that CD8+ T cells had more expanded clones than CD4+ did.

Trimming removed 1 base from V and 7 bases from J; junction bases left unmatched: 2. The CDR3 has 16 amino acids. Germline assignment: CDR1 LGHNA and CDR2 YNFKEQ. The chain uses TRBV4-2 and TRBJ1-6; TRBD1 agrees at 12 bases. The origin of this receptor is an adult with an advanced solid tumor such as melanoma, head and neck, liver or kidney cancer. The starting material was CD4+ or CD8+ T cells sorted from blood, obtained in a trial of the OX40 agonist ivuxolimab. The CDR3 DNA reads TGTGCCAGCAGCCAAGCCGGGACAGGGGGCAATTCACCCCTCCACTTT. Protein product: CASSQAGTGGNSPLHF.